The clone carrying this T cell receptor (beta chain) has a handful of counts. Its antigen is still unknown. The data stem from a study of T-cell memory formation after mild COVID-19. This CDR3 is 14 amino acids long. V was pared by 7 bases and J by 4 bases, with 14 bases between. Constant-segment primers were used for 5'RACE, and the resulting TCR alpha and TCR beta cDNA libraries carried sample barcodes and UMIs. From the 5' RACE reads, TCRdb called clonotypes with MiXCR, one entry per CDR3 protein. The sample records about 360,000 distinct CDR3 sequences, approximately 13% being singletons. Study outcomes and limitations: Later expanders leaned toward CD4+, whereas clones contracting from day 15 to 85 were balanced CD4/CD8. The SARS-CoV-2 specificity of second-wave clones reaching peak at day 37 remained unverified.

The sequenced sample consisted of PBMCs or a T cell subset sorted from them (not recorded which). The V and J genes are TRBV12-3 or TRBV12-4 and TRBJ1-5, with D possibly matching TRBD1 (5 bases). The receptor comes from a man aged 18-30 years who had mild COVID-19 (a few samples of this study predate the infection). Cell type and time point are not known. CDR3 residues: CASTDRQSNQPQHF. As DNA, the CDR3 is TGTGCCAGCACGGATCGACAGTCAAATCAGCCCCAGCATTTT.